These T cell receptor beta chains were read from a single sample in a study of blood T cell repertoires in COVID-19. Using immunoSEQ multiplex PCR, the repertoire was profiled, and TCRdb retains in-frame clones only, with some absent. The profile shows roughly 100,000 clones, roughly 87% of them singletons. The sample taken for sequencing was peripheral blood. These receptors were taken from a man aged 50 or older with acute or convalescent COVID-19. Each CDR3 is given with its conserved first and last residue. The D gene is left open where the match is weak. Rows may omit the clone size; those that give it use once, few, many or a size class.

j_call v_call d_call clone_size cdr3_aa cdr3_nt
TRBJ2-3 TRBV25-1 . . CASNSGTGTDTQYF TGTGCCAGCAATAGCGGGACAGGCACAGATACGCAGTATTTT
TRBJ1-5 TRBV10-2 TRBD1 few CASSARGSNQPQHF TGCGCCAGCAGTGCCAGGGGGTCCAATCAGCCCCAGCATTTT
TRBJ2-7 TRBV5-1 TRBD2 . CASSLGGSGNYEQYF TGCGCCAGCAGCTTGGGGGGTAGCGGGAACTACGAGCAGTACTTC
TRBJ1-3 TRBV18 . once CASSPQDASGNTIYF TGTGCCAGCTCACCGCAGGATGCCTCTGGAAACACCATATATTTT
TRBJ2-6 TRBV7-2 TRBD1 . CASSYEDRSSGANVLTF TGTGCCAGCAGCTACGAGGACAGGAGCTCTGGGGCCAACGTCCTGACTTTC
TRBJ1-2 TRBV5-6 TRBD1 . CASSIGQGNYGYTF TGTGCCAGCAGCATCGGACAGGGAAACTATGGCTACACCTTC
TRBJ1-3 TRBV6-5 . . CASSKSTMSGNTIYF TGTGCCAGCAGTAAATCGACAATGTCGGGAAACACCATATATTTT
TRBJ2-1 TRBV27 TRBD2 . CASSFGGGYNEQFF TGTGCCAGCAGTTTTGGGGGGGGATACAATGAGCAGTTCTTC
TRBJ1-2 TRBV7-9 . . CASSSGGLQGYTF TGTGCCAGCAGCTCCGGCGGCCTTCAGGGCTACACCTTC
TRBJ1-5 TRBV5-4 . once CASSLAGGNQPQHF TGTGCCAGCAGCTTGGCCGGTGGCAATCAGCCCCAGCATTTT
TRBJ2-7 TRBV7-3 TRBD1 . CASSYSGTGSYEQYF TGTGCCAGCAGCTACTCCGGGACAGGGTCCTACGAGCAGTACTTC
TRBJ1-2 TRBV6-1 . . CASSPGGVYGYTF TGTGCCAGCAGCCCCGGCGGGGTCTATGGCTACACCTTC
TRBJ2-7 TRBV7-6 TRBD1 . CASSPRTGPTYEQYF TGTGCCAGCAGCCCTAGGACAGGTCCGACCTACGAGCAGTACTTC
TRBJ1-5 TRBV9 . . CASSVDSGNNQPQHF TGTGCCAGCAGCGTAGATTCAGGGAACAATCAGCCCCAGCATTTT
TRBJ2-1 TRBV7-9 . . CASSYPGNEQFF TGTGCCAGCAGCTACCCGGGAAATGAGCAGTTCTTC
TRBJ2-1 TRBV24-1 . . CATSQTGDQQFF TGTGCCACCAGCCAAACGGGGGACCAGCAGTTCTTC
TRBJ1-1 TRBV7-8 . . CASSLHYDSTSEAFF TGTGCCAGCAGCTTACACTATGACAGTACTTCTGAAGCTTTCTTT
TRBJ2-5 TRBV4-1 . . CASSHFPDRNQETQYF TGCGCCAGCAGCCACTTCCCCGACAGGAACCAAGAGACCCAGTACTTC
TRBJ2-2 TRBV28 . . CASRAGRSINTGELFF TGTGCCAGCCGCGCCGGCAGGTCCATAAACACCGGGGAGCTGTTTTTT
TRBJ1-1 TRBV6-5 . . CASSYRWNTEAFF TGTGCCAGCAGTTACCGTTGGAACACTGAAGCTTTCTTT
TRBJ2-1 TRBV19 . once CASTPGRSYNEQFF TGTGCCAGTACCCCTGGCAGGTCCTACAATGAGCAGTTCTTC
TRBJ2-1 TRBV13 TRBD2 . CASSSGTSGYNEQFF TGTGCCAGCAGCTCCGGGACTAGCGGTTACAATGAGCAGTTCTTC
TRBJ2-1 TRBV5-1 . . CASSLARDEQFF TGCGCCAGCAGCTTGGCTAGAGATGAGCAGTTCTTC
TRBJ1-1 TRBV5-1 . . CASSLRQENTEAFF TGCGCCAGCAGCCTGAGACAGGAAAACACTGAAGCTTTCTTT
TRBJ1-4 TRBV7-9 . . CASSANRVQNEKLFF TGTGCCAGCAGCGCGAACAGGGTGCAGAATGAAAAACTGTTTTTT
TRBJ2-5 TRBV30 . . CAWTRPGQETQYF TGTGCCTGGACCCGGCCGGGTCAAGAGACCCAGTACTTC
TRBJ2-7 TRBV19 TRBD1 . CASSLRTGSYEQYF TGTGCCAGTAGCCTTAGGACAGGATCCTACGAGCAGTACTTC
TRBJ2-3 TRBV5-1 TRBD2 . CASAGGHVTDTQYF TGCGCCAGCGCGGGGGGACATGTCACAGATACGCAGTATTTT
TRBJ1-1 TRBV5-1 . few CASSLVVTENTEAFF TGCGCCAGCAGCTTGGTTGTGACAGAGAACACTGAAGCTTTCTTT
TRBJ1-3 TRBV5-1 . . CASSLERSGNTIYF TGCGCCAGCAGCTTGGAGCGTTCTGGAAACACCATATATTTT
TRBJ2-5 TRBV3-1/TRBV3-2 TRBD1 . CASSRGIRGETQYF TGTGCCAGCTCCAGGGGGATTAGGGGAGAGACCCAGTACTTC
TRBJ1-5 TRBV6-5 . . CASRRQGNQPQHF TGTGCCAGCAGACGTCAGGGTAATCAGCCCCAGCATTTT
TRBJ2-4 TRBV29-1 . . CSVEMRAKNIQYF TGCAGCGTTGAGATGCGGGCCAAAAACATTCAGTACTTC
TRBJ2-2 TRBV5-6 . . CASSFGYNTGELFF TGTGCCAGCAGCTTCGGGTACAACACCGGGGAGCTGTTTTTT
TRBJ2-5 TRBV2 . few CASSVLGVETQYF TGTGCCAGCAGTGTGTTAGGGGTGGAGACCCAGTACTTC
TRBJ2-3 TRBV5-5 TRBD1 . CASSLFGQGNADTQYF TGTGCCAGCAGCTTATTCGGACAGGGGAACGCAGATACGCAGTATTTT
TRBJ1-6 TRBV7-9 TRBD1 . CASMGPGTGYSPLHF TGTGCCAGCATGGGGCCAGGGACAGGGTACTCACCCCTCCACTTT
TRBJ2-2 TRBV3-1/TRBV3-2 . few CASSQSTGELFF TGTGCCAGCAGCCAATCTACCGGGGAGCTGTTTTTT
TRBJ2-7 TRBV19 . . CASRGQGYEQYF TGTGCCAGTAGGGGCCAGGGCTACGAGCAGTACTTC
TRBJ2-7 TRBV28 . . CASSLVGADNSYEQYF TGTGCCAGCAGTTTAGTTGGGGCGGATAACTCCTACGAGCAGTACTTC
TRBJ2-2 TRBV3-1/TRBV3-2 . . CASSLTGSTGELFF TGTGCCAGCAGCCTCACAGGGTCCACCGGGGAGCTGTTTTTT
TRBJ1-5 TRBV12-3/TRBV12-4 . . CASSPAWSQPQHF TGTGCCAGCAGCCCTGCGTGGTCTCAGCCCCAGCATTTT
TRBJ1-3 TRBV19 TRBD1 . CASMVVGGQVGSGNTIYF TGTGCCAGTATGGTAGTGGGTGGACAGGTCGGTTCTGGAAACACCATATATTTT
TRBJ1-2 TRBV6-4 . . CASSDSSTGIDGYTF TGTGCCAGCAGTGACTCGTCCACAGGCATCGATGGCTACACCTTC
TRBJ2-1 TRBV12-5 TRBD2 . CASGLARWVAGGWNEQFF TGTGCTAGTGGTTTGGCCCGCTGGGTAGCGGGAGGGTGGAATGAGCAGTTCTTC
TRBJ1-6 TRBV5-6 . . CASSLAGATNSPLHF TGTGCCAGCAGCTTGGCAGGGGCCACTAATTCACCCCTCCACTTT